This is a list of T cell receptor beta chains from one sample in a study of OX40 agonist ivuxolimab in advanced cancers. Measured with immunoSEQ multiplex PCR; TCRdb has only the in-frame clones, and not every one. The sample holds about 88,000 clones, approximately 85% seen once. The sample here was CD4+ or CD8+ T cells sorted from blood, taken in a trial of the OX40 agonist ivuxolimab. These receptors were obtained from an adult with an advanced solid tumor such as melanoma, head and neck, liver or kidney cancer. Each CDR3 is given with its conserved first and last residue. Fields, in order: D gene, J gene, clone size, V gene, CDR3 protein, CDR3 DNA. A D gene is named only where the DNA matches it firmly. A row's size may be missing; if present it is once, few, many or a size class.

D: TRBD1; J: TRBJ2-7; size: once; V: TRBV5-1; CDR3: CASSSRDRGPEQYF; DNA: TGCGCCAGCAGCAGCCGGGACAGGGGGCCCGAGCAGTACTTC
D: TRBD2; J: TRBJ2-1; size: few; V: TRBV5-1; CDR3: CASSLEAGSYNEQFF; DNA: TGCGCCAGCAGCTTGGAAGCGGGGTCCTACAATGAGCAGTTCTTC
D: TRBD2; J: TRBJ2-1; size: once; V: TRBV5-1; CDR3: CASSARTSGGNEQFF; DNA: TGCGCCAGCAGCGCACGGACTAGCGGGGGGAATGAGCAGTTCTTC
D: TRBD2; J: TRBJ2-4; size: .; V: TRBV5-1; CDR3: CASSKVAGGPGPKNIQYF; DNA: TGCGCCAGCAGTAAGGTAGCGGGGGGGCCGGGCCCCAAAAACATTCAGTACTTC
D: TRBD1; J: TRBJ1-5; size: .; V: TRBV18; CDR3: CASSPQTGASNQPQHF; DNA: TGTGCCAGCTCACCTCAGACAGGGGCCAGCAATCAGCCCCAGCATTTT
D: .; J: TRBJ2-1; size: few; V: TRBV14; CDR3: CASSHRTTPNEQFF; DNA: TGTGCCAGCAGCCATAGGACTACCCCCAATGAGCAGTTCTTC
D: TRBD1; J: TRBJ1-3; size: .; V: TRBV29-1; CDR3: CSALLTGARNTIYF; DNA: TGCAGCGCCTTATTGACAGGGGCTAGAAACACCATATATTTT
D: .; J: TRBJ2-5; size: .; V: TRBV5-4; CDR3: CASSLSQQETQYF; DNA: TGTGCCAGCAGCTTGAGTCAGCAAGAGACCCAGTACTTC
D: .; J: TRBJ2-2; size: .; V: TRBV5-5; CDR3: CASSSLAPSTGELFF; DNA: TGTGCCAGCAGCTCACTAGCACCGTCCACCGGGGAGCTGTTTTTT
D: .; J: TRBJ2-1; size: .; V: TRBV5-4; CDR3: CASSLVGYNEQFF; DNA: TGTGCCAGCAGCTTGGTTGGGTACAATGAGCAGTTCTTC
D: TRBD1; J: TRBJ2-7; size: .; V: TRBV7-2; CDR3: CASSLWRTGGEQYF; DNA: TGTGCCAGCAGCTTATGGCGAACAGGGGGCGAGCAGTACTTC
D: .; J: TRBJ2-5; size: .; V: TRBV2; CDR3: CASSGGPGETQYF; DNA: TGTGCCAGCAGTGGTGGGCCGGGCGAGACCCAGTACTTC
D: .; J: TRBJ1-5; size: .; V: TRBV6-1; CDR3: CASSEANNQPQHF; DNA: TGTGCCAGCAGTGAAGCGAACAATCAGCCCCAGCATTTT
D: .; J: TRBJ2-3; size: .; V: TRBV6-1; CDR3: CASSERGVTDTQYF; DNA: TGTGCCAGCAGTGAGAGGGGAGTCACAGATACGCAGTATTTT
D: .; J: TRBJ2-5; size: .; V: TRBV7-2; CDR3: CASSLVGVQETQYF; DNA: TGTGCCAGCAGCTTAGTTGGGGTCCAAGAGACCCAGTACTTC
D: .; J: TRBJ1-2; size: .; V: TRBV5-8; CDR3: CASSLDLGKEDGYTF; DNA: TGTGCCAGCAGCTTGGATCTGGGTAAGGAGGATGGCTACACCTTC
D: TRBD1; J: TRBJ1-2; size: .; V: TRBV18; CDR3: CASSPLPGQGMYGYTF; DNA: TGTGCCAGCTCACCACTGCCCGGACAGGGAATGTATGGCTACACCTTC
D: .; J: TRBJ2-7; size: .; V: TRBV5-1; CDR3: CASSLAAGTGYEQYF; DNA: TGCGCCAGCAGCTTGGCCGCAGGGACGGGCTACGAGCAGTACTTC
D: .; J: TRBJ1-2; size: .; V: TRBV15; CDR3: CATSRSPVEVYGYTF; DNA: TGTGCCACCAGCAGATCCCCTGTGGAGGTCTATGGCTACACCTTC
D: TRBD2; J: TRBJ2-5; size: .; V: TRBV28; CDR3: CASSPAAGGQETQYF; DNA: TGTGCCAGCAGCCCCGCCGCGGGAGGCCAAGAGACCCAGTACTTC
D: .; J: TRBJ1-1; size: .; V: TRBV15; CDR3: CATSRVRDLTEAFF; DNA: TGTGCCACCAGCAGAGTACGGGACCTAACTGAAGCTTTCTTT
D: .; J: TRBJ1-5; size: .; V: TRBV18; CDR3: CASSPSDQPQHF; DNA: TGTGCCAGCTCACCATCGGATCAGCCCCAGCATTTT
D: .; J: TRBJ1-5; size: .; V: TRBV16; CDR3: CASSQSTANQPQHF; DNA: TGTGCCAGCAGCCAATCCACAGCGAATCAGCCCCAGCATTTT
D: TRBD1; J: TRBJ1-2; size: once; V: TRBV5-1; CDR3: CASSLGAGGSSGYTF; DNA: TGCGCCAGCAGCTTGGGGGCAGGGGGGAGTTCTGGCTACACCTTC
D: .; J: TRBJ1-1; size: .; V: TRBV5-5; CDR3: CASHREGNTEAFF; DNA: TGTGCCAGCCACAGGGAGGGAAACACTGAAGCTTTCTTT
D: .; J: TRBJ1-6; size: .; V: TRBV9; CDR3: CASSVGSGGGNSPLHF; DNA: TGTGCCAGCAGCGTAGGGTCAGGCGGGGGTAATTCACCCCTCCACTTT
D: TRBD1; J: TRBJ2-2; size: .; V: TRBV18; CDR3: CASSRDRGTTGELFF; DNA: TGTGCCAGCTCACGGGACAGGGGAACCACCGGGGAGCTGTTTTTT
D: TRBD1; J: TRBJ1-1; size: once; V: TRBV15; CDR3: CATSGRRGMNTEAFF; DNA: TGTGCCACCAGCGGACGCAGGGGGATGAACACTGAAGCTTTCTTT
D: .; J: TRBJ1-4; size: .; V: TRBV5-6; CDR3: CASSFRVNEKLFF; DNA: TGTGCCAGCAGCTTCAGGGTTAATGAAAAACTGTTTTTT
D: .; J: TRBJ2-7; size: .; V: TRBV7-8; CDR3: CASRLGPGQGRQSYEQYF; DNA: TGTGCCAGCAGGTTAGGACCCGGCCAGGGGCGGCAATCCTACGAGCAGTACTTC
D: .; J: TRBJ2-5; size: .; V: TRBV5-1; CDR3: CASSWGGGSQETQYF; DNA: TGCGCCAGCAGCTGGGGTGGAGGGAGCCAAGAGACCCAGTACTTC
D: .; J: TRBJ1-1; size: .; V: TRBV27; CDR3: CASSLAGGENTEAFF; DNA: TGTGCCAGCAGTTTAGCCGGGGGGGAAAACACTGAAGCTTTCTTT
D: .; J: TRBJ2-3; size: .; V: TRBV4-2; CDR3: CASSQDSSDTQYF; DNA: TGTGCCAGCAGCCAAGACAGTTCAGATACGCAGTATTTT